These 23 T cell receptor beta chains were sequenced from one sample in a study of T cell responses to AZD1222 COVID-19 vaccine. The data were produced by immunoSEQ multiplex PCR, yet TCRdb's version contains in-frame clones alone and is incomplete. The top ten clones hold 2% to 2.5% of a sample with 100,000 or so clones, around 94% of them seen once. The sample consisted of peripheral blood, taken on day 0 of AZD1222 vaccination. The source of these receptors is an adult in good health.

The chain recombines TRBV19 with TRBJ2-1, with D hard to call. The V end lost 3 bases, the J end lost 3 bases, and 6 bases lay between the germline ends. The CDR3 totals 13 residues. Per germline, CDR1 LNHDA and CDR2 SQIVND (reference sequence). For the CDR3, the DNA is TGTGCCAGTAGTATCGACTTCTACAATGAGCAGTTCTTC. It translates to CASSIDFYNEQFF.

The chain recombines TRBV7-2 with TRBJ1-3, with unresolved D. Trimming took off 1 base at V and 9 bases at J, with 16 bases between the two ends. Germline V gene lookup returns CDR1 SGHTA and CDR2 FQGNSA. This CDR3 is 15 amino acids long. The CDR3 sequence is CASSLDGSAAGTIYF. The CDR3 DNA follows: TGTGCCAGCAGCTTAGACGGATCAGCGGCCGGCACCATATATTTT.

This chain uses TRBV4-1 with TRBJ1-1; D unresolved. V lost 4 bases and J lost 4, with 10 bases in between. The length of the CDR3 is 13 residues. CDR1 MGHRA and CDR2 YSYEKL come from the germline V gene. CDR3 bases: TGCGCCAGCAGCCCAAGGTCCGGCACTGAAGCTTTCTTT. Translated, it gives CASSPRSGTEAFF.

The chain is built from TRBV20-1 and TRBJ2-7; TRBD1 agrees at 8 bases. The CDR3 covers 11 residues. CDR1 and CDR2 from the germline V gene are DFQATT and SNEGSKA (reference sequence). The CDR3 nucleotides read TGCAGCGTTGGGACAGGCTACGAGCAGTACTTC. As protein: CSVGTGYEQYF.

The CDR3 is CASSQKDRGGTFF. Written as DNA, the CDR3 is TGCGCCAGCAGCCAGAAGGACAGGGGGGGAACTTTCTTT. This chain connects TRBV4-1 to TRBJ1-1; 10 nucleotides align to TRBD1. Losses at the gene ends were 3 bases for V and 12 bases for J; bases not matched to a gene: 7. This CDR3 comprises 13 residues. The germline V gene has CDR1 MGHRA and CDR2 YSYEKL.

V usage is TRBV2 and J usage is TRBJ2-1; 9 bases align to TRBD2. With 6 bases clipped from V and 4 bases from J, the junction kept 7 bases outside the gene matches. The CDR3 length is 15 residues. The germline V gene has CDR1 SNHLY and CDR2 FYNNEI. The CDR3 region is CASRSSSGKYNEQFF. DNA for the CDR3: TGTGCCAGCAGATCTTCTAGCGGGAAGTACAATGAGCAGTTCTTC.

As to this clone: Within the sample, other DNA sequences also encode this same CDR3. This chain connects TRBV6-4 to TRBJ2-1, with TRBD2 matching 9 bases. The CDR3 runs 15 residues. Per the germline V gene, CDR1 is MRHNA and CDR2 is SNTAGT. With 0 bases clipped from V and 3 bases from J, the junction kept 0 bases outside the gene matches. DNA for the CDR3: TGTGCCAGCAGTGACTCGCGGGGGGGCTACAATGAGCAGTTCTTC. This codes for CASSDSRGGYNEQFF.

This chain joins TRBV27 and TRBJ1-2, with 7 bases aligning to TRBD1. V lost 6 bases, J lost 2 bases, and 6 bases stayed unmatched. The CDR3 is 14 residues long. Germline V CDR1 and CDR2: MNHEY, SMNVEV (reference sequence). The CDR3 region is CASRELQGNYGYTF. Written as DNA, the CDR3 is TGTGCCAGCAGGGAGCTACAGGGGAACTATGGCTACACCTTC.

The J gene is TRBJ2-1, the V gene TRBV27, with TRBD2 matching 11 bases. The CDR3 covers 17 residues. Looked up from germline, CDR1 is MNHEY and CDR2 is SMNVEV (reference sequence). Unmatched junction bases numbered 10, after V lost 4 bases and J lost 5 bases. CDR3 residues: CASSSPTSGGSHNEQFF. CDR3 coding DNA: TGTGCCAGCAGTTCCCCCACTAGCGGGGGAAGTCACAATGAGCAGTTCTTC.

The chain employs TRBV5-8 and TRBJ1-3; D perhaps matches TRBD1 (6 bases). CDR3 length equals 11 residues. Germline V gene lookup returns CDR1 SGHTS and CDR2 YDEGEE. Trimming stripped 3 bases from V and 12 bases from J, with 10 bases between. CDR3 nucleotides: TGTGCCAGCAGCTCTCGGGACATCATATATTTT. This encodes CASSSRDIIYF.

The chain carries TRBV4-3 and TRBJ2-3, with 10 bases aligning to TRBD2. The CDR3 loop spans 18 amino acids. Germline loops: CDR1 LGHNA, CDR2 YSLEER. V trimming: 0 bases; J trimming: 4 bases; junction bases outside the gene matches: 10. In DNA form, the CDR3 reads TGCGCCAGCAGCCAAGATCTCATAGCGGGGGGAGTCCCAGATACGCAGTATTTT. Translated: CASSQDLIAGGVPDTQYF.

The chain uses TRBV14 and TRBJ1-2, with a tentative D call TRBD1 (5 bases). The V and J ends lost 2 bases and 1 base respectively, with 17 bases between them. Germline values: CDR1 SGHDN, CDR2 FVKESK. CDR3 size: 17 residues. For the CDR3, the DNA is TGTGCCAGCAGCCAATCCATCAACAGGAAAGTTAACTATGGCTACACCTTC. It yields the protein CASSQSINRKVNYGYTF.

The chain carries TRBV11-2 and TRBJ1-2; D is uncertain. There are 17 residues in the CDR3. V was clipped by 5 bases and J by 4 bases, with 23 bases between them. CDR1 SGHAT and CDR2 FQNNGV come from the germline V gene. Written as DNA, the CDR3 is TGTGCCAGCAGCCCCAACAGAGCACAGAGAGGAGGCTATGGCTACACCTTC. Its protein product is CASSPNRAQRGGYGYTF.

The rearrangement links TRBV27 to TRBJ1-1; D unclear. Germline V gene data show CDR1 as MNHEY and CDR2 as SMNVEV (reference sequence). This CDR3 is built from 15 residues. Trimming pared 2 bases from V and 1 base from J, leaving 11 bases between. The CDR3 reads CASSLGSGGNTEAFF. Here the CDR3 DNA reads TGTGCCAGCAGTTTAGGATCGGGTGGGAACACTGAAGCTTTCTTT.

The rearrangement uses TRBV28 and TRBJ2-6; 8 positions match TRBD1. The CDR3 loop spans 16 amino acids. The V gene's germline CDR1 is MDHEN and CDR2 SYDVKM. Germline trimming cut 6 bases from V and 4 bases from J; bases unmatched to any gene: 8. The DNA of the CDR3 is TGTGCCAGCAGCTCGACAGGGGCCGGAGGGGCCAACGTCCTGACTTTC. Translation: CASSSTGAGGANVLTF.

V is TRBV11-3 and J is TRBJ2-1; maybe TRBD2 (7 bases). Looked up from germline, CDR1 is SGHNT and CDR2 is YENEEA. The CDR3 contains 14 residues. Trimming removed 8 bases from V and 4 bases from J, with 15 bases in between. CDR3 in amino acids: CASSGGGSYNEQFF. The CDR3 DNA reads as TGTGCCAGCTCCGGGGGCGGGAGTTACAATGAGCAGTTCTTC.

A single count supports this clone. The chain joins TRBV4-1 to TRBJ2-2; 8 nucleotides line up with TRBD2. The CDR3 covers 15 residues. V lost 5 bases and J lost 7; bases outside the gene matches: 9. Germline CDR1 and CDR2: MGHRA and YSYEKL. CDR3 sequence reads: CASSGTGLGDGELFF. For the CDR3, the DNA is TGCGCCAGCAGCGGGACGGGACTAGGTGACGGGGAGCTGTTTTTT.

The genes are TRBV4-1 and TRBJ2-7, with D tentatively TRBD1 (7 bases). Between the trimmed V and J ends, which lost 4 bases and 3 bases, there was a span of 19 bases. The CDR3 has 16 amino acids. Germline CDR1 reads MGHRA; CDR2 reads YSYEKL. In DNA, the CDR3 is TGCGCCAGCAGCCTAATGCGTCAGGGGGAGGTCTACGAGCAGTACTTC. It codes for CASSLMRQGEVYEQYF.

A single count supports this clone. The gene calls are TRBV6-1 and TRBJ1-2; D not resolved. Germline V gene lookup returns CDR1 MNHNS and CDR2 SASEGT. The germline V and J ends were trimmed by 2 bases and 8 bases, with 12 bases remaining between them. The CDR3 is made up of 13 amino acids. CDR3 protein: CASSERESEGYTF. DNA of the CDR3: TGTGCCAGCAGTGAAAGAGAGTCCGAAGGCTACACCTTC.

The sample holds one count of this clone. The chain recombines TRBV5-4 with TRBJ2-1, with D maybe TRBD2 (6 bases). With 3 bases removed from V and 10 bases from J, the gap between germline ends came to 11 bases. This CDR3 region has 12 residues. Germline V CDR1 and CDR2: SGHNT, YYREEE (reference sequence). This CDR3 is CASSWGRGEQFF. As DNA, the CDR3 is TGTGCCAGCAGCTGGGGCCGGGGGGAGCAGTTCTTC.

The J gene is TRBJ2-7, the V gene TRBV7-3; maybe TRBD1 (5 bases). The CDR3 extends over 13 amino acids. Germline CDR1 SGHTA, CDR2 FQGTGA. V shed 0 bases and J shed 6 bases, with 9 bases lying between them. CDR3 bases: TGTGCCAGCAGCTTAACTGGGGCTCGCGAGCAGTACTTC. Encoded protein: CASSLTGAREQYF.

The rearrangement links TRBV10-3 to TRBJ2-2; unclear D gene. The CDR3 is made up of 13 amino acids. CDR1 and CDR2 (germline): ENHRY, SYGVKD. V shed 6 bases and J shed 0 bases, with 5 bases lying between them. CDR3 in amino acids: CAIRGANTGELFF. The CDR3 bases are TGTGCCATCAGGGGCGCGAACACCGGGGAGCTGTTTTTT.

This chain connects TRBV28 to TRBJ2-1; 8 nucleotides line up with TRBD2. This CDR3 region has 17 residues. The V gene's germline CDR1 is MDHEN and CDR2 SYDVKM. V was pared by 6 bases and J by 0 bases, with 10 bases of the junction left unmatched. Written as DNA, the CDR3 is TGTGCCAGCAGACCCGCGGGGGGCGTTAGCTCCTACAATGAGCAGTTCTTC. Protein: CASRPAGGVSSYNEQFF. The whole variable domain, remainder taken from reference TRBV28 and TRBJ2-1, is DVKVTQSSRYLVKRTGEKVFLECVQDMDHENMFWYRQDPGLGLRLIYFSYDVKMKEKGDIPEGYSVSREKKERFSLILESASTNQTSMYLCASRPAGGVSSYNEQFFGPGTRLTVL.